The rows below give T cell receptor beta chains drawn from one sample of a study of T cell repertoires in ileal Crohn's disease. Data came from immunoSEQ multiplex PCR; TCRdb stores just in-frame clones and leaves some out. The repertoire holds roughly 1,200 clones, 70% to 90% seen once, with around 13% in the top ten. The sequencing sample was made of ileal tissue. The receptors originated from an adult with Crohn's disease. Each CDR3 is given with its conserved first and last residue. The D gene is left open where the match is weak. The size field is filled for only some rows; it gives once, few, many or a size class.

. | TRBJ2-7 | TRBV30 | . | TGTGCCTGGAGTTTTGGAGGGGGAGGGGACGAGCAGTACTTC | CAWSFGGGGDEQYF
. | TRBJ2-7 | TRBV4-2 | . | TGTGCCAGCAGCCAAGATTATAGGGGGGGCTACGAGCAGTACTTC | CASSQDYRGGYEQYF
. | TRBJ1-1 | TRBV4-2 | TRBD1 | TGTGCCAGCAGCCAGGACAGGGCGAACACTGAAGCTTTCTTT | CASSQDRANTEAFF
once | TRBJ1-2 | TRBV5-1 | . | TGCACCAGCAGCTTGAGGACAGATAACTATGGCTACACCTTC | CTSSLRTDNYGYTF
. | TRBJ2-1 | TRBV27 | . | TGTGCCAGCAGTTTATCGGGGCGAAGCTCCTACAATGAGCAGTTCTTC | CASSLSGRSSYNEQFF
. | TRBJ2-1 | TRBV7-3 | . | TGTGCCAGCAGCTTATCACTAGCATCCGGAAATGAGCAGTTCTTC | CASSLSLASGNEQFF
. | TRBJ2-1 | TRBV7-8 | . | TGTGCCAGCAGCCTAGAGTGGGGCAGCTCCTACAATGAGCAGTTCTTC | CASSLEWGSSYNEQFF
. | TRBJ2-7 | TRBV20-1 | . | TGCAGTGCTAGACTAGCCTACGAGCAGTACTTC | CSARLAYEQYF
. | TRBJ1-6 | TRBV19 | . | TGTGCCAGTAAATCCTCGGGTTCCTCCAATTCACCCCTCCACTTT | CASKSSGSSNSPLHF
. | TRBJ1-6 | TRBV10-1 | . | TGCGCCAGCAGCGACGGGAGTTCACCCCTCCACTTT | CASSDGSSPLHF
. | TRBJ1-2 | TRBV19 | TRBD1 | TGTGCCAGTAGGGGACCGGGACAGGGTGGCGGCTACACCTTC | CASRGPGQGGGYTF
once | TRBJ2-7 | TRBV5-1 | . | TGCGCCAGCAGCTTCCTTTACGAGCAGTACTTC | CASSFLYEQYF
. | TRBJ1-3 | TRBV29-1 | TRBD1 | TGCAGCGTTGAAGTTCCCCCGGACAGGGCTGGAAACACCATATATTTT | CSVEVPPDRAGNTIYF
. | TRBJ2-2 | TRBV7-9 | TRBD1 | TGTGCCAGCAGCTTAAGTATAAGGGGGCTGAACACCGGGGAGCTGTTTTTT | CASSLSIRGLNTGELFF
. | TRBJ1-5 | TRBV28 | . | TGTGCCACCGAAGGGGGAAATCAGCCCCAGCATTTT | CATEGGNQPQHF
. | TRBJ1-1 | TRBV11-3 | . | TGTGCCAGCAGCCGTAACGGTATGAACACTGAAGCTTTCTTT | CASSRNGMNTEAFF
once | TRBJ2-7 | TRBV7-2 | TRBD2 | TGTGCCAGCAGTGGCGGGGGGGCGGGGGACTACGAGCAGTACTTC | CASSGGGAGDYEQYF
. | TRBJ1-4 | TRBV5-3 | . | TGTGCCAGCCAGGCGCCTAATGAAAAACTGTTTTTT | CASQAPNEKLFF
. | TRBJ2-7 | TRBV5-4 | TRBD1 | TGTGCCAGCAGCAGAGAACTGGGACAGGGGGCGCACGAGCAGTACTTC | CASSRELGQGAHEQYF
few | TRBJ1-6 | TRBV27 | . | TGTGCCAGCAGTCCCCGCCAGGTCCTCTATTCACCCCTCCACTTT | CASSPRQVLYSPLHF
. | TRBJ2-3 | TRBV29-1 | . | TGCAGCAGCGTTGATGGCTTAACAGATACGCAGTATTTT | CSSVDGLTDTQYF
. | TRBJ2-5 | TRBV2 | TRBD2 | TGTGCCAGCAGCGGACTAGCGGGGGGGGAAGAGACCCAGTACTTC | CASSGLAGGEETQYF